At least ten counts were recorded for the clone carrying this T cell receptor beta chain. RNA transcripts provided the source from which TCR beta CDR3 regions were amplified. First-round RT-PCR of the TCR CDR3 relied on the HTBI primer set. A single record per CDR3 protein comes from TCRdb applying MiXCR to the multiplex PCR reads. The sample carries about 520,000 distinct CDR3 sequences, less than 25% recorded once. This sample was taken from a study of T cells in Graves' hyperthyroidism and ophthalmopathy. The V and J ends lost 3 bases and 1 base respectively, with 9 bases between them. CDR1 MDHEN and CDR2 SYDVKM come from the germline V gene. The CDR3 extends over 14 amino acids.

This receptor was identified in a man aged 18 to 29 with Graves' hyperthyroidism. The sample was blood. The rearrangement uses TRBV28 and TRBJ1-1; D gene uncertain. Here the CDR3 reads CASSFVAENTEAFF. CDR3 DNA sequence: TGTGCCAGCAGTTTCGTGGCGGAGAACACTGAAGCTTTCTTT.